This entry describes one T cell receptor beta chain. Its antigen is still unknown. The assay that was used to sequence DNA from cultured CD4+ T cells was the Oncomine TCR Beta short-read assay. TCRdb used MiXCR to reprocess the PCR reads, holding one entry per CDR3 protein. The sample contains fewer than 15,000 distinct CDR3 sequences, 56% of which appear only once. This sample was taken from a study of vaccination and CD4 T cells after COVID-19. Study details: SARS-CoV-2, HCoV-NL63, HCoV-OC43 and HCoV-229E supplied the overlapping spike peptides used to stimulate cells. The study's findings and limits: Looking at convalescent patients, a median around 86% of reactive clones were present only post-vaccination. Convalescent patients were relatively few, and early post-infection timepoints were missing.

This CDR3 comprises 16 residues. Trimming pared 4 bases from V and 1 base from J, leaving 13 bases between. The germline V gene encodes CDR1 SGHTA and CDR2 FQGNSA. Treatment noted: roughly 10-day PBMC culture with coronavirus spike peptide pools or control peptides (ViraFEST assay). Antigen-specific T cell expansion with peptide pools preceded TCR sequencing in the ViraFEST approach. The V call is TRBV7-2, the J call TRBJ2-2; D perhaps matches TRBD2 (6 bases). This clonotype was obtained from a human donor who had recovered from COVID-19. Sequencing was carried out using CD4+ T cells from blood, cultured in vitro. CDR3 in DNA: TGTGCCAGCAGCTCCCATGGGACTCGGAACACCGGGGAGCTGTTTTTT. Encoded protein: CASSSHGTRNTGELFF.